This is a list of T cell receptor beta chains from one sample in a study of blood T cell repertoires in COVID-19. Clones were sequenced by immunoSEQ multiplex PCR, and TCRdb holds only the in-frame ones, with some missing. Of more than 90,000 clones listed, over 75% are singletons. The specimen sequenced was peripheral blood. Source of these receptors: a man in his forties or fifties with acute or convalescent COVID-19. CDR3s include the opening cysteine and the closing phenylalanine or tryptophan.

v_call,cdr3_aa
TRBV5-8,CASSLNREGSYEQYF
TRBV21-1,CASSKDGVTGVQPQHF
TRBV18,CASSPVPSSYNSPLHF
TRBV11-2,CASSVRTSGTGEQYF
TRBV30,CACQDNQETQYF
TRBV28,CASPGQNNEQFF
TRBV9,CASSEAGTGQIETQYF
TRBV4-2,CASSQDGQGSNEKLFF
TRBV28,CASRRTVNQPQHF
TRBV7-6,CASSAYRGRSYEQYF